A selection of T cell receptor beta chains follows, all from one sample in a study of blood T cell repertoires in COVID-19. Sequencing used immunoSEQ multiplex PCR; TCRdb keeps in-frame clones, though not all of them. This sample has fewer than 250,000 clones, with roughly 90% found just once. Sequencing was done on a sample of peripheral blood. The receptors come from a man in his 70s with acute or convalescent COVID-19. The conserved cysteine and the conserved F or W are not part of the CDR3 here.

10	TRBV9	ASSLPRTEAF
9	TRBV29-1	SVGQAGGAF
11	TRBV19	ASSISESYEQY
13	TRBV5-1	ASSPGLASTDTQY
11	TRBV7-2	ASSSLLGNTIY
10	TRBV15	ATSRVAEPQH
13	TRBV14	ASSQVGRTRETQY
13	TRBV9	ASSGGREGSYEQY
11	TRBV30	AWSEGANYGYT
11	TRBV28	ASRRGGVEKLF
12	TRBV28	ASSSPGALTEAF
13	TRBV5-1	ASTGGLAGANEQF
16	TRBV7-9	ASRPTSGRQGIFYEQY
12	TRBV4-1	ASSQVNRGNEQF
14	TRBV19	ASSSAQGYDTGELF
14	TRBV14	ASSQEVARTYNEQF
13	TRBV7-2	ASSGGGLAAYEQY
14	TRBV5-1	ASSPTTSGRTETQY
12	TRBV29-1	SVIRLSSSYEQY
13	TRBV21-1	ASSKGYQVPYEQY
14	TRBV7-9	ASSPVDILNTGELF
13	TRBV19	ASRTGWEETGELF
12	TRBV11-3	ASSLTSSSNTQY
14	TRBV9	ASSLRGDLMNTEAF
13	TRBV27	ASSLSWAGRETQY
13	TRBV28	ASSLTLANTGELF
14	TRBV5-6	ASSLEGTGEYQPQH
11	TRBV20-1	SASREETDTQY
12	TRBV5-1	ASSLGDNNQPQH
11	TRBV6-5	ASTGLETGELF
13	TRBV5-6	ASSPRVSPASEQF
12	TRBV7-2	ASSFTGLSQPQH
12	TRBV5-5	ASSANARGDTQY
14	TRBV9	ASSVGGLAGAYEQY
14	TRBV6-5	ASSYRSWTGNYGYT
14	TRBV28	ASSFSGGAGANVLT
12	TRBV5-1	ASSWQGEGTEAF
12	TRBV29-1	SVSGGNSYNEQF
11	TRBV30	AWRPGQNYGYT
11	TRBV7-2	ASSLDTAYEQY
13	TRBV5-4	ASSLVGGKQETQY
15	TRBV18	ASSPPGATTGQETQY
13	TRBV4-2	ASSNGKSPSYEQY
11	TRBV14	ASSRELNEKLF
10	TRBV6-5	ASTIGNYEQY
11	TRBV6-5	ASGGDSNQPQH
9	TRBV5-1	ASSLQGEAF
10	TRBV15	ATSRTGDEQF
12	TRBV19	ASSTGDSYNEQF
13	TRBV5-1	ASSTETGSKNIQY
12	TRBV30	AWSRWQGGNEQY
13	TRBV5-1	ASSVGTSELYEQY
13	TRBV7-2	ASSYVLGSPYEQY
11	TRBV7-2	ASSLGTGDGYT
13	TRBV5-1	ASSQGQGGTDTQY
14	TRBV25-1	ASSDPLAGVTETQY
11	TRBV7-9	ASNNPGDSPLH
15	TRBV6-2/TRBV6-3	ASSYGAGSYSNQPQH
11	TRBV7-2	ASSLVPGTEAF